The 20 T cell receptor beta chains reported below all come from one sample, sequenced in a study of T-cell memory formation after mild COVID-19. MiXCR, run by TCRdb on the 5' RACE reads, gives a single entry per CDR3 protein. The sample yields roughly 250,000 distinct CDR3 sequences, 15% to 20% seen once. Material: PBMCs or a T cell subset sorted from them (not recorded which). The receptors were gathered from a man younger than 30 who had mild COVID-19 (a few samples of this study predate the infection). Cell type and time point are not known.

On this clonotype: Sequence at one end of the junction differs from germline and may be a read error. Here the CDR3 DNA reads TGTGCCAGCAGTTTGGACGGACTCTACGAGCAGTACTTC. This encodes CASSLDGLYEQYF. V and J are TRBV5-4 and TRBJ2-7; D possibly corresponds to TRBD2 (5 bases). This CDR3 comprises 13 residues. Germline V lookup: CDR1 SGHNT, CDR2 YYREEE (reference sequence). Filled out from reference TRBV5-4 and TRBJ2-7, the complete variable domain reads ETGVTQSPTHLIKTRGQQVTLRCSSQSGHNTVSWYQQALGQGPQFIFQYYREEENGRGNFPPRFSGLQFPNYSSELNVNALELDDSALYLCASSLDGLYEQYFGPGTRLTVT.

The rearrangement uses TRBV5-4 and TRBJ1-4; D gene unclear. Trimming pared 0 bases from V and 1 base from J, leaving 10 bases between. The CDR3 totals 16 residues. Germline values: CDR1 SGHNT, CDR2 YYREEE (reference sequence). The CDR3 loop is CASSLGPGETNEKLFF. In nucleotides, the CDR3 is TGTGCCAGCAGCTTGGGCCCAGGAGAAACTAATGAAAAACTGTTTTTT.

This clonotype came up a few times. The V call is TRBV5-1, the J call TRBJ2-1, with TRBD1 matching over 9 bases. The CDR3 is made up of 17 amino acids. Germline V CDR1 and CDR2: SGHRS, YFSETQ. V trimming: 3 bases; J trimming: 9 bases; junction bases outside the gene matches: 16. CDR3: CASSSPSGTGYLVEQFF. DNA for the CDR3: TGCGCCAGCAGCTCCCCCTCCGGGACAGGGTATCTCGTTGAGCAGTTCTTC.

This chain uses TRBV19 with TRBJ1-1, with 7 bases that match TRBD1. Germline lookup yields CDR1 LNHDA and CDR2 SQIVND (reference sequence). The CDR3 has 13 residues. V was pared by 8 bases and J by 6 bases, with 9 bases of the junction left unmatched. CDR3 sequence reads: CASGVNRGPEAFF. DNA of the CDR3: TGTGCCAGTGGTGTTAACAGGGGACCTGAAGCTTTCTTT.

This clonotype was counted a few times. The rearrangement joins TRBV4-1 to TRBJ2-3, with TRBD2 identical over 7 bases. Germline values: CDR1 MGHRA, CDR2 YSYEKL. The V segment lost 1 base and the J segment 2 bases; nucleotides outside the gene matches: 6. CDR3 length: 16 amino acids. CDR3 protein: CASSQARDYTTDTQYF. DNA of the CDR3: TGCGCCAGCAGCCAAGCGCGGGACTACACCACAGATACGCAGTATTTT.

The sample holds many counts of this clonotype. The rearrangement joins TRBV20-1 to TRBJ1-2, with D hard to call. The CDR3 is 14 residues long. CDR1 and CDR2 from the germline V gene are DFQATT and SNEGSKA (reference sequence). Deletions cut 1 base from V and 5 bases from J, with 14 bases between. CDR3 sequence (DNA): TGCAGTGCTAGAGTGAGTAGAAGATTTTATGGCTACACCTTC. This sequence encodes CSARVSRRFYGYTF.

For this clonotype: A read error may account for a junction end that differs from germline. The rearrangement uses TRBV7-2 and TRBJ2-4; TRBD1 aligns across 9 bases. Germline-derived CDR1 and CDR2 are SGHTA and FQGNSA. The CDR3 contains 11 residues. The CDR3 region has the DNA TGTGCCAGCAGCTCCGGGGGGACAGGGACCTTC. The encoded protein is CASSSGGTGTF.

This clonotype was detected a few times. The chain has TRBV4-3 and TRBJ2-4; no definite D call. Looked up from germline, CDR1 is LGHNA and CDR2 is YSLEER. CDR3 length equals 15 residues. V lost 4 bases, J lost 1 base, and 11 bases lay in between. The CDR3 loop is CASSPSQEAKNIQYF. CDR3 in DNA: TGCGCCAGCAGCCCGAGCCAAGAGGCCAAAAACATTCAGTACTTC.

This clonotype appeared a few times. The chain employs TRBV4-1 and TRBJ2-1; TRBD2 agrees at 7 bases. Germline CDR1 MGHRA, CDR2 YSYEKL. V shed 5 bases and J 6 bases; nucleotides not matched to a gene: 4. This CDR3 comprises 13 residues. CDR3 region: CASSAAGSNEQFF. In DNA, the CDR3 is TGCGCCAGCAGCGCAGCGGGGAGCAATGAGCAGTTCTTC.

This clonotype was seen only a few times. The V and J genes are TRBV7-3 and TRBJ2-3, with TRBD1 identical over 7 bases. Germline V gene data show CDR1 as SGHTA and CDR2 as FQGTGA. The CDR3 spans 13 residues. J lost 8 bases, V lost 4 bases, and 6 bases had no gene match. CDR3 residues: CASSSAEGATQYF. Here the CDR3 DNA reads TGTGCCAGCAGCTCCGCCGAGGGGGCTACGCAGTATTTT.

A few counts support this clonotype. This rearrangement joins TRBV10-3 to TRBJ2-2; 7 bases align to TRBD2. Germline-derived CDR1 and CDR2 are ENHRY and SYGVKD. With V trimmed by 4 bases and J by 1 base, 6 bases remained unmatched. The CDR3 contains 16 residues. Here the CDR3 reads CAISGPSGRNTGELFF. Written as DNA, the CDR3 is TGTGCCATCAGTGGCCCTAGCGGCAGGAACACCGGGGAGCTGTTTTTT.

The chain carries TRBV5-6 and TRBJ2-4; 10 nucleotides match TRBD2. CDR3 length equals 14 residues. Germline V gene sequence: CDR1 SGHDT, CDR2 YYEEEE. V dropped 4 bases and J dropped 7; count of bases not matched to a gene: 5. This CDR3 is CASSGSSGGNIQYF. In DNA, the CDR3 is TGTGCCAGCAGCGGAAGTAGCGGGGGGAACATTCAGTACTTC.

This clonotype was counted ten times or more. The rearrangement links TRBV6-5 to TRBJ2-7; D perhaps matches TRBD1 (6 bases). V was shortened by 4 bases and J by 7 bases, with 14 bases between the two germline ends. This CDR3 is built from 13 residues. The germline CDR1 and CDR2 sequences are MNHEY and SVGAGI. The CDR3 sequence: CASSSYRDEEQYF. The CDR3 nucleotides read TGTGCCAGCAGTTCATACAGGGATGAGGAGCAGTACTTC.

This clonotype was seen only a few times. This rearrangement joins TRBV3-1 to TRBJ1-1; the D is unclear. V dropped 3 bases and J dropped 4 bases, with 9 bases sitting between them. Looked up from germline, CDR1 is LGHDT and CDR2 is YNNKEL (reference sequence). The CDR3 spans 13 residues. CDR3 loop: CASSQPWGTEAFF. The CDR3 DNA follows: TGTGCCAGCAGCCAGCCCTGGGGCACTGAAGCTTTCTTT.

The gene calls are TRBV11-2 and TRBJ2-1; TRBD2 might be the D (6 bases). V lost 5 bases to trimming and J lost 0 bases, with 11 bases between them. Germline assignment: CDR1 SGHAT and CDR2 FQNNGV. This CDR3 region has 15 residues. DNA for the CDR3: TGTGCCAGCAGCCTCCGGGGGAACTCCTACAATGAGCAGTTCTTC. Translated, it gives CASSLRGNSYNEQFF.

In its sample, this clonotype was seen a few times. The chain uses TRBV4-3 and TRBJ2-2; TRBD2 matches 11 bases. From germline, CDR1 is LGHNA and CDR2 YSLEER. With V trimmed by 1 base and J by 5 bases, 9 bases remained unmatched. The length of the CDR3 is 18 residues. The DNA for the CDR3 is TGCGCCAGCAGCCAAGGAAGTAGCGGGGGGGCATGGACCGGGGAGCTGTTTTTT. This gives the protein CASSQGSSGGAWTGELFF.

This clonotype was counted at least ten times. The chain is built from TRBV4-1 and TRBJ2-7; D is possibly TRBD1 (6 bases). Trimming took 0 bases from V and 2 from J, leaving 17 bases between them. Germline values: CDR1 MGHRA, CDR2 YSYEKL. The CDR3 is 17 residues long. CDR3 sequence: CASSQDSGQSWPYEQYF. CDR3 coding DNA: TGCGCCAGCAGCCAAGATTCCGGACAGTCCTGGCCCTACGAGCAGTACTTC.

The V gene is TRBV5-1, the J gene TRBJ2-5, with D perhaps given as TRBD1 or TRBD2 (6 bases each). CDR3 length: 14 amino acids. With 0 bases removed from V and 6 bases from J, the gap between germline ends came to 12 bases. Per germline, CDR1 SGHRS and CDR2 YFSETQ. The CDR3 here is CASSLEGGGKTQYF. The CDR3 region has the DNA TGCGCCAGCAGCTTGGAGGGGGGTGGCAAGACCCAGTACTTC.

The table lists this clonotype with a few counts. The gene calls are TRBV6-5 and TRBJ1-6; tentative D call: TRBD1 (6 bases). The V and J ends lost 6 bases and 6 bases respectively, with 18 bases between them. Germline V lookup: CDR1 MNHEY, CDR2 SVGAGI. The length of the CDR3 is 16 residues. Written as DNA, the CDR3 is TGTGCCAGCAGACGAGGACAGTTCGGCACTAATTCACCCCTCCACTTT. Translating gives CASRRGQFGTNSPLHF.

The chain combines TRBV6-2 or TRBV6-3 with TRBJ1-2; D ambiguous. CDR3 length: 11 amino acids. Germline V gene sequence: CDR1 MNHEY, CDR2 SVGEGT. The V end was cut by 0 bases, the J end by 9 bases, with 5 bases between. The CDR3: CASSYSDSYTF. As DNA, the CDR3 is TGTGCCAGCAGTTACTCCGACAGCTACACCTTC.